The 15 T cell receptor beta chains in this list originate from one sample, sequenced in a study of OX40 agonist ivuxolimab in advanced cancers. Profiling relied on immunoSEQ multiplex PCR, and the TCRdb table lists in-frame clones only, not all of them. The sample includes over 100,000 clones, around 91% of them seen just once. This specimen consisted of CD4+ or CD8+ T cells sorted from blood, obtained in a trial of the OX40 agonist ivuxolimab. The receptors here all came from an adult with an advanced solid tumor such as melanoma, head and neck, liver or kidney cancer.

This clone was seen only once. The identical CDR3 is also encoded by other nucleotide sequences in the sample. The J gene is TRBJ2-5, the V gene TRBV18, with D possibly matching TRBD1 (5 bases). The CDR3 spans 13 residues. Trimming left V 3 bases short and J 5 bases short, with 10 bases between. The germline gives CDR1 KGHSH, CDR2 LQKENI. CDR3 coding DNA: TGTGCCAGCTCACCTCCAGGGATGGAGACCCAGTACTTC. This gives the protein CASSPPGMETQYF.

V gene TRBV7-9 combines with J gene TRBJ1-2; no clear D. V was shortened by 5 bases and J by 7 bases, with 14 bases between the two germline ends. CDR3 size: 13 residues. The germline V gene encodes CDR1 SEHNR and CDR2 FQNEAQ (reference sequence). Here the CDR3 reads CASSPDTFRGYTF. CDR3 coding DNA: TGTGCCAGCAGCCCCGACACCTTTCGTGGCTACACCTTC.

This chain joins TRBV19 and TRBJ1-5; D is unclear. Trimming shortened V by 3 bases and J by 4 bases, and 7 bases separated the two germline ends. The germline V gene has CDR1 LNHDA and CDR2 SQIVND (reference sequence). The CDR3 sequence is 13 residues long. CDR3 DNA: TGTGCCAGTAGTATCGGTGGAAATCAGCCCCAGCATTTT. Its protein is CASSIGGNQPQHF.

The chain has TRBV5-1 and TRBJ1-1; the D gene is possibly TRBD1 (5 bases). The ends were cut back, 5 bases at V and 3 bases at J, with 14 bases in the middle. The CDR3 length is 14 residues. The V gene's germline CDR1 is SGHRS and CDR2 YFSETQ. CDR3 in DNA: TGCGCCAGCAGTTCGGGACTTTGGGACACTGAAGCTTTCTTT. Residues: CASSSGLWDTEAFF.

J is TRBJ2-3 and V is TRBV7-2; 9 bases agree with TRBD2. The length of the CDR3 is 17 residues. Germline-derived CDR1 and CDR2 are SGHTA and FQGNSA. Trimming at V came to 1 base and at J to 2 bases, leaving 7 bases not matched to a gene. The CDR3 loop reads CASSLEEAGGYTDTQYF. Written as DNA, the CDR3 is TGTGCCAGCAGCTTAGAAGAGGCGGGGGGGTACACAGATACGCAGTATTTT.

This chain connects TRBV27 to TRBJ1-6; 9 bases are shared with TRBD1. Per the germline V gene, CDR1 is MNHEY and CDR2 is SMNVEV (reference sequence). CDR3 size: 15 residues. The trim removed 6 bases at V and 8 bases at J, leaving 8 bases unmatched. The CDR3 DNA reads TGTGCCAGCAGCCCAAGGACAGGGGAAGATTCACCCCTCCACTTT. It encodes CASSPRTGEDSPLHF.

The V call is TRBV11-2, the J call TRBJ1-1; D is unclear. The CDR3 spans 12 residues. The germline V gene encodes CDR1 SGHAT and CDR2 FQNNGV. V dropped 2 bases and J dropped 3 bases, with 4 bases sitting between them. CDR3 protein: CASSLRDTEAFF. The DNA for the CDR3 is TGTGCCAGCAGCTTAAGGGACACTGAAGCTTTCTTT.

This clone was observed once. The CDR3 coding sequence is TGTGCCAGCAGCTCTGGGACGCTCAATGAGCAGTTCTTC. It is translated as CASSSGTLNEQFF. The V call is TRBV7-2, the J call TRBJ2-1; D tentatively reads TRBD1 or TRBD2 (5 bases each). V lost 4 bases and J 6 bases, leaving 10 bases between the germline ends. The CDR3 sequence is 13 residues long. Germline CDR1 is SGHTA and CDR2 is FQGNSA.

This clone was recorded only once. The rearrangement joins TRBV30 to TRBJ1-6; maybe TRBD1 (6 bases). This CDR3 contains 14 residues. The germline V gene encodes CDR1 GTSNPN and CDR2 SVGIG (reference sequence). Trimming stripped 8 bases from V and 7 bases from J, with 18 bases between. The CDR3 nucleotides read TGTGCCAGTGACTCAAACAGGGTAAATTCACCCCTCCACTTT. Its protein is CASDSNRVNSPLHF.

The V and J genes are TRBV30 and TRBJ2-7; 9 bases are a match to TRBD1. Germline values: CDR1 GTSNPN, CDR2 SVGIG (reference sequence). Losses at the gene ends were 4 bases for V and 6 bases for J; bases not matched to a gene: 10. The CDR3 spans 14 residues. CDR3 residues: CAWTGQGSLREQYF. CDR3 sequence (DNA): TGTGCCTGGACCGGACAGGGGAGTCTTCGCGAGCAGTACTTC.

This rearrangement joins TRBV5-1 to TRBJ2-1; D is perhaps TRBD1 or TRBD2 (5 bases each). Trimming took 5 bases from V and 8 from J, leaving 17 bases between them. The length of the CDR3 is 14 residues. Germline-derived CDR1 and CDR2 are SGHRS and YFSETQ. Written as DNA, the CDR3 is TGCGCCAGCAGTCAATCCGGGACCCTCGATGAGCAGTTCTTC. Protein sequence: CASSQSGTLDEQFF.

In the case of this clone: At one boundary the junction diverges from the germline segment, which might be a read error. This chain uses TRBV6-5 with TRBJ1-2; 7 bases fit TRBD1. Germline V gene sequence: CDR1 MNHEY, CDR2 SVGAGI. The CDR3 is 14 amino acids. The CDR3 reads CASSSSGTAYDYTF. The CDR3 bases are TGTGCCAGCAGTTCATCCGGGACAGCCTATGACTACACCTTC.

This clone was counted once. This chain connects TRBV28 to TRBJ1-6; D is unclear. The CDR3 totals 12 residues. Germline V gene sequence: CDR1 MDHEN, CDR2 SYDVKM. V dropped 8 bases and J dropped 8 bases, with 10 bases sitting between them. For the CDR3, the DNA is TGTGCCAGCCAGGAGCAGGATTCACCCCTCCACTTT. This translates into CASQEQDSPLHF.

CDR3 DNA sequence: TGCGCCAGCAGCTTGGGATCTTTAGGAGCAGGCAGGAACACTGAAGCTTTCTTT. Translating it yields CASSLGSLGAGRNTEAFF. This chain links TRBV5-1 with TRBJ1-1, with D unclear. The germline V gene has CDR1 SGHRS and CDR2 YFSETQ. This CDR3 comprises 18 residues. V lost 0 bases and J lost 1, with 19 bases in between. The variable domain in full, completed from reference TRBV5-1 and TRBJ1-1, reads KAGVTQTPRYLIKTRGQQVTLSCSPISGHRSVSWYQQTPGQGLQFLFEYFSETQRNKGNFPGRFSGRQFSNSRSEMNVSTLELGDSALYLCASSLGSLGAGRNTEAFFGQGTRLTVV.

The chain couples TRBV30 to TRBJ1-2, with a tentative D call TRBD1 (5 bases). V was shortened by 0 bases and J by 6 bases, with 20 bases between the two germline ends. Germline CDR1 GTSNPN, CDR2 SVGIG (reference sequence). The CDR3 sequence is 16 residues long. The CDR3 DNA follows: TGTGCCTGGAGTGTTTGGTCCGGGACCACTGGGAATGGCTACACCTTC. Encoded protein: CAWSVWSGTTGNGYTF.